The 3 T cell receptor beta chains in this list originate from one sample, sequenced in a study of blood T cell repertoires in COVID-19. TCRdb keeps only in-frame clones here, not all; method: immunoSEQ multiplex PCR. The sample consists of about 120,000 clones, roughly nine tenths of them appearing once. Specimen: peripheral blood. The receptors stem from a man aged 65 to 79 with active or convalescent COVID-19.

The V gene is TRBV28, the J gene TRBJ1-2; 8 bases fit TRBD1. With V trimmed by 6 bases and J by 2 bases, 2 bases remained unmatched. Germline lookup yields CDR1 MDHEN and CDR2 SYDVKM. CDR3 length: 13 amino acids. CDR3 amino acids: CASSWTGNYGYTF. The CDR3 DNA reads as TGTGCCAGCAGCTGGACAGGGAACTATGGCTACACCTTC.

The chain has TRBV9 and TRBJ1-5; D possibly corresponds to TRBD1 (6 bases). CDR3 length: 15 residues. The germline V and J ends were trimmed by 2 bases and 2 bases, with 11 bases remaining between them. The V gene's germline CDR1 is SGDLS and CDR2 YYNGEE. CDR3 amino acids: CASSVGGAGNQPQHF. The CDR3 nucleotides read TGTGCCAGCAGCGTTGGGGGGGCGGGCAATCAGCCCCAGCATTTT.

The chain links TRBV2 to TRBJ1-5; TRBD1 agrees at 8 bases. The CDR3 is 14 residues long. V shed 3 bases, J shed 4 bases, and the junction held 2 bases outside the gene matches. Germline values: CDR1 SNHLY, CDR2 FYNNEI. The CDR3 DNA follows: TGTGCCAGCAGTGATAGGACAGGGAATCAGCCCCAGCATTTT. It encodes CASSDRTGNQPQHF.